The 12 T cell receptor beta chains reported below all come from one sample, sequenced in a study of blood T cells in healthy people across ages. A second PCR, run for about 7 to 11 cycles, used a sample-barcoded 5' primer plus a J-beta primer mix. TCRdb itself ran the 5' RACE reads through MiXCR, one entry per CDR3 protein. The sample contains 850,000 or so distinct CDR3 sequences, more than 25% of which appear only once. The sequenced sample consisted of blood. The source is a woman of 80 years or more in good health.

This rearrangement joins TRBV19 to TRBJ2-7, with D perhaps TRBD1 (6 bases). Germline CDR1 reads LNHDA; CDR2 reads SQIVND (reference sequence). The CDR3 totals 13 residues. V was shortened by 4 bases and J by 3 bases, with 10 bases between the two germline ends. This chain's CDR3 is CASSKGQGYEQYV. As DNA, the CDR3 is TGTGCCAGTAGTAAGGGACAAGGCTACGAGCAGTACGTC.

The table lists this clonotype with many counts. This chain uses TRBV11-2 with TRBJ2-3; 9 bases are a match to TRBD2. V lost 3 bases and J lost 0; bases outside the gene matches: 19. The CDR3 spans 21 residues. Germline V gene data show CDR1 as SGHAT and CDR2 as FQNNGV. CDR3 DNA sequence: TGTGCCAGCAGCTTCAGAGTCGGTGGGCTAGCGGGGTTACCTAGCACAGATACGCAGTATTTT. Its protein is CASSFRVGGLAGLPSTDTQYF.

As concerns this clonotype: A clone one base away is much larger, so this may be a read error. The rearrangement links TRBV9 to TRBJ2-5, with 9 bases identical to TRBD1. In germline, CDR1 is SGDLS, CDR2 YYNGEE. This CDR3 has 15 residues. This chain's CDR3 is CVSSASGTGKETQYF. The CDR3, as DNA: TGTGTCAGCAGCGCTTCCGGGACAGGGAAAGAGACCCAGTACTTC.

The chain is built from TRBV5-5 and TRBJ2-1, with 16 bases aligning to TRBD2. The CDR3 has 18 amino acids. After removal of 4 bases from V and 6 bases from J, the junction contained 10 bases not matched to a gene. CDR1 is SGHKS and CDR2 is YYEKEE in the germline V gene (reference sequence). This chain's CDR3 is CASSNRGTSGGAFNEQFF. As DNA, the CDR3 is TGTGCCAGCAGCAACCGCGGGACTAGCGGGGGGGCCTTCAATGAGCAGTTCTTC.

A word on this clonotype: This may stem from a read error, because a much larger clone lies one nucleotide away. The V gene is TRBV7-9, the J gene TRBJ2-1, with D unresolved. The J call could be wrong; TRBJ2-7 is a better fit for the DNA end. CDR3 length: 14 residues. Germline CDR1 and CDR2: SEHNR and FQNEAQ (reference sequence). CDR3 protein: CASSLVSPLGEQYF. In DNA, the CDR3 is TGTGCCAGCAGCTTAGTGAGTCCTTTGGGGGAGCAGTACTTC.

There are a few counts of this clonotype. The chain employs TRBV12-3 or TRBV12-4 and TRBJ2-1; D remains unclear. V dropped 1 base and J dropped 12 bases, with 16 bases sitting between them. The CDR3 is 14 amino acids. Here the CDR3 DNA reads TGTGCCAGCAGTTTAGGAGATCCACCCCTTATGCAGTTCTTC. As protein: CASSLGDPPLMQFF.

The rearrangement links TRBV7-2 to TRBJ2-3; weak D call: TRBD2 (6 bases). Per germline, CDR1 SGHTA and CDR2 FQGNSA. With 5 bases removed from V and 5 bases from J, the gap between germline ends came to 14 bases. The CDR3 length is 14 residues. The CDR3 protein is CASSQEGPRDTQYF. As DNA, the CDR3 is TGTGCCAGCAGCCAGGAGGGGCCCCGAGATACGCAGTATTTT.

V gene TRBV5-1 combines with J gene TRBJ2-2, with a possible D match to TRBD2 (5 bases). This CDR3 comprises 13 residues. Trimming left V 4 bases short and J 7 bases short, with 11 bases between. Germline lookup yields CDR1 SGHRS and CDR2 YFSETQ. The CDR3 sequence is CASSPGTGGELFF. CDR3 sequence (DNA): TGCGCCAGCAGCCCGGGAACTGGCGGGGAGCTGTTTTTT.

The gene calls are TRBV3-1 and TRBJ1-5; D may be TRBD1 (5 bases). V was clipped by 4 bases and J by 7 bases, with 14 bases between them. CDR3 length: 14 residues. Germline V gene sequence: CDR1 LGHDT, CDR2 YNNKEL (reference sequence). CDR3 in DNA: TGTGCCAGCAGCCGATCTCAGGGAAACCAGCCCCAGCATTTT. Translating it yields CASSRSQGNQPQHF.

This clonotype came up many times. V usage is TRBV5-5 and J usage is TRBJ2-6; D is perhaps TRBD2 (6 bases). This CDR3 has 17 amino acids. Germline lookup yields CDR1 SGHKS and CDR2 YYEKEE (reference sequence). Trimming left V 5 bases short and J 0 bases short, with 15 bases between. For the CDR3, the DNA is TGTGCCAGCAGTTTGCGGGGACCCTCCTCTGGGGCCAACGTCCTGACTTTC. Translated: CASSLRGPSSGANVLTF.

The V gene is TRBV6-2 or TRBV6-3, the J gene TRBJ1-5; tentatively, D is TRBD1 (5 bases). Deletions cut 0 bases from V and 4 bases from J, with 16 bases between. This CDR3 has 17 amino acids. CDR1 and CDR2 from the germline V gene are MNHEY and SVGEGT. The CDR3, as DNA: TGTGCCAGCAGTTACTCGGGGCCGGGCAGGCAGAATCAGCCCCAGCATTTT. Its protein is CASSYSGPGRQNQPQHF.

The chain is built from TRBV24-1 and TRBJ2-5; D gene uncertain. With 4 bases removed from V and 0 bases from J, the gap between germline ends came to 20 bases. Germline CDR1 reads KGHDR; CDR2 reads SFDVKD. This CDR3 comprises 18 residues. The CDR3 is CATSDPSVTSRYQETQYF. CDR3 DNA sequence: TGTGCCACCAGTGACCCCAGCGTGACCTCTCGGTACCAAGAGACCCAGTACTTC.